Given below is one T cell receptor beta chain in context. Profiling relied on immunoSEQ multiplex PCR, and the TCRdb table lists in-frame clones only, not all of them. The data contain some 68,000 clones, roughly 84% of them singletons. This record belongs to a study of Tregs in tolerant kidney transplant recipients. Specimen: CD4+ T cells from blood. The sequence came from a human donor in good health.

The DNA of the CDR3 is TGTGCCAGCAGCTTAGATTGGGGAGCTATCCCCTACGAGCAGTACTTC. This gives the protein CASSLDWGAIPYEQYF. The gene calls are TRBV11-2 and TRBJ2-7; a possible D gene is TRBD2 (5 bases). CDR3 length: 16 amino acids. V lost 0 bases and J lost 2, with 14 bases in between. Germline V CDR1 and CDR2: SGHAT, FQNNGV.